Presented here are 26 T cell receptor beta chains from one specimen sequenced in a study of T cell repertoires in cytomegalovirus infection. TCRdb reanalysed the reads using MiXCR and keeps one entry per CDR3 protein. The data hold some 940,000 distinct CDR3 sequences, with roughly 30% observed a single time. Their antigens remain unidentified. Sequenced material: cultured CD8+ T cells from PBMCs, taken from culture after CMV antigen stimulation. The receptors originated from a human donor in good health (CMV status not recorded). Some clones in this sample may be carry-over from other donors' samples.

This clonotype appeared a single time. The rearrangement uses TRBV6-6 and TRBJ1-1; 7 nucleotides match TRBD1. The V gene's germline CDR1 is MNHNY and CDR2 SVGAGI (reference sequence). With V trimmed by 7 bases and J by 9 bases, 5 bases remained unmatched. The CDR3 sequence is 11 residues long. The CDR3 sequence is CASIRGRQAFF. DNA for the CDR3: TGTGCCAGCATAAGGGGGCGCCAAGCTTTCTTT.

In regard to this clonotype: An end of the junction does not agree with germline; a read error may underlie this. The V and J genes are TRBV7-3 and TRBJ1-2; D remains ambiguous. The V gene's germline CDR1 is SGHTA and CDR2 FQGTGA. This CDR3 contains 14 residues. The CDR3: CVSSLDPSPRGYTF. In DNA form, the CDR3 reads TGTGTCAGCAGCTTAGATCCCTCCCCCAGAGGCTACACCTTC.

There are a few counts of this clonotype. CDR3 bases: TGTGCCAGCAGCTTAGACAAGCCTGGCTATAATTCACCCCTCCACTTT. It yields the protein CASSLDKPGYNSPLHF. The rearrangement uses TRBV7-9 and TRBJ1-6; D is uncertain. The V end lost 1 base, the J end lost 3 bases, and 10 bases lay between the germline ends. This CDR3 spans 16 amino acids. Germline CDR1 is SEHNR and CDR2 is FQNEAQ (reference sequence).

This clonotype showed up just a few times. This rearrangement joins TRBV15 to TRBJ2-2, with 9 bases lining up with TRBD2. The length of the CDR3 is 17 residues. Germline V gene sequence: CDR1 LNHNV, CDR2 YYDKDF (reference sequence). J lost 5 bases, V lost 2 bases, and 9 bases had no gene match. CDR3 sequence reads: CATSRWERSGRTGELFF. The CDR3 nucleotides are TGTGCCACCAGCAGATGGGAACGGAGCGGGAGGACCGGGGAGCTGTTTTTT.

The gene calls are TRBV6-6 and TRBJ2-2; D possibly matches TRBD1 or TRBD2 (5 bases each). V lost 6 bases to trimming and J lost 2 bases, with 16 bases between them. The CDR3 has 16 amino acids. From germline, CDR1 is MNHNY and CDR2 SVGAGI (reference sequence). In DNA, the CDR3 is TGTGCCAGCAGAGCTTCGAGGGACCGAAACACCGGGGAGCTGTTTTTT. Amino acid sequence: CASRASRDRNTGELFF.

The rearrangement links TRBV4-3 to TRBJ2-7; D unclear. V was trimmed by 0 bases and J by 2 bases, leaving 5 bases between them. Germline CDR1 and CDR2: LGHNA and YSLEER. The CDR3 runs to 13 residues. Here the CDR3 reads CASSQDSTYEQYV. Here the CDR3 DNA reads TGCGCCAGCAGCCAAGATTCGACCTACGAGCAGTACGTC.

This clonotype was detected once. A read error may account for a junction end that differs from germline. The genes are TRBV6-2 or TRBV6-3 and TRBJ1-2; 8 nucleotides agree with TRBD1. The CDR3 loop spans 14 amino acids. Germline lookup yields CDR1 MNHEY and CDR2 SVGEGT. The CDR3 DNA follows: TGTGCCAACAGTAAAACAGGGGGGTTCTATGGCTACACCTTC. This translates into CANSKTGGFYGYTF.

This clonotype was detected once. The chain joins TRBV12-3 or TRBV12-4 to TRBJ2-5; 8 bases are a match to TRBD2. With 7 bases clipped from V and 3 bases from J, the junction kept 7 bases outside the gene matches. CDR3 length: 14 residues. CDR3 loop: CASNLAGMKETQYF. The CDR3 DNA reads TGTGCCAGCAACCTAGCGGGTATGAAAGAGACCCAGTACTTC.

The chain carries TRBV27 and TRBJ2-1; perhaps TRBD2 as D (6 bases). V lost 6 bases, J lost 8 bases, and 14 bases lay in between. The CDR3 loop spans 13 amino acids. Per the germline V gene, CDR1 is MNHEY and CDR2 is SMNVEV (reference sequence). CDR3 bases: TGTGCCAGCAGACTAGTGGGGGACTATGAGCAGTTCTTC. Amino acids: CASRLVGDYEQFF.

This clonotype occurred many times. The rearrangement uses TRBV7-2 and TRBJ2-3; possibly TRBD1 for D (5 bases). CDR1 is SGHTA and CDR2 is FQGNSA in the germline V gene. Trimming removed 2 bases from V and 2 bases from J, with 14 bases in between. The CDR3 covers 16 residues. CDR3 region: CASSLWAKGYTDTQYF. The CDR3 region has the DNA TGTGCCAGCAGCTTATGGGCGAAGGGGTACACAGATACGCAGTATTTT.

The genes are TRBV5-6 and TRBJ1-5; the D gene is possibly TRBD1 (6 bases). Germline CDR1 and CDR2: SGHDT and YYEEEE. The CDR3 consists of 13 residues. The V end was cut by 5 bases, the J end by 5 bases, with 11 bases between. The CDR3: CASSTGTYQPQHF. DNA of the CDR3: TGTGCCAGCAGTACAGGGACCTATCAGCCCCAGCATTTT.

This clonotype was found once. The chain is built from TRBV9 and TRBJ2-7, with 7 bases aligning to TRBD2. The germline V gene encodes CDR1 SGDLS and CDR2 YYNGEE. The CDR3 loop spans 13 amino acids. Trimming at V came to 7 bases and at J to 4 bases, leaving 8 bases not matched to a gene. The CDR3 DNA is TGTGCCAGCGGAGCCGGGACTAAATACGAGCAGTACTTC. Translated, it gives CASGAGTKYEQYF.

On this clonotype: A junction end diverges from the germline sequence, so it may reflect a read error. The V and J genes are TRBV7-6 and TRBJ2-3; a weak D match, TRBD2 (5 bases). This CDR3 contains 13 residues. CDR1 SGHVS and CDR2 FNYEAQ come from the germline V gene. The CDR3, as DNA: TGTGCCGGCAGCTTAGCGCATACAGATACGCAGTATTTT. Translated, it gives CAGSLAHTDTQYF.

In this sample, this clonotype turned up a few times. The chain employs TRBV7-8 and TRBJ1-2; maybe TRBD1 (5 bases). Trimming removed 5 bases at V and 2 bases at J, with 9 bases between. This CDR3 spans 13 amino acids. Germline-derived CDR1 and CDR2 are SGHVS and FQNEAQ. The CDR3 nucleotides are TGTGCCAGCAGCAAGACAGAAAACTATGGCTACACCTTC. Translation: CASSKTENYGYTF.

In its sample, this clonotype was seen once. The CDR3 DNA is TGTGCCAGTACTGTAGTAGGGGGCATGAACACTGAAGCTTTCTTT. This translates into CASTVVGGMNTEAFF. V usage is TRBV19 and J usage is TRBJ1-1; 7 positions match TRBD1. Germline assignment: CDR1 LNHDA and CDR2 SQIVND (reference sequence). V was pared by 7 bases and J by 0 bases, with 8 bases of the junction left unmatched. The CDR3 is 15 amino acids.

The rearrangement joins TRBV15 to TRBJ2-1; 8 nucleotides line up with TRBD2. V lost 6 bases and J lost 5; bases outside the gene matches: 12. The CDR3 spans 16 residues. Germline lookup yields CDR1 LNHNV and CDR2 YYDKDF (reference sequence). CDR3 in amino acids: CATSTSRGLDNNEQFF. The CDR3 DNA follows: TGTGCCACCAGTACTTCGCGGGGACTAGATAACAATGAGCAGTTCTTC.

This sequence joins TRBV19 and TRBJ2-7, with D possibly matching TRBD1 (5 bases). Trimming took 1 base from V and 2 from J, leaving 12 bases between them. The CDR3 runs 15 residues. Germline V gene sequence: CDR1 LNHDA, CDR2 SQIVND (reference sequence). Here the CDR3 DNA reads TGTGCCAGTAGTATAGCGACAGATTGGACCTACGAGCAGTACTTC. This encodes CASSIATDWTYEQYF. The full variable domain, its missing parts supplied by reference TRBV19 and TRBJ2-7, is DGGITQSPKYLFRKEGQNVTLSCEQNLNHDAMYWYRQDPGQGLRLIYYSQIVNDFQKGDIAEGYSVSREKKESFPLTVTSAQKNPTAFYLCASSIATDWTYEQYFGPGTRLTVT.

At least ten counts were recorded for this clonotype. The chain links TRBV7-2 to TRBJ2-3; 8 bases agree with TRBD2. The length of the CDR3 is 16 residues. Per germline, CDR1 SGHTA and CDR2 FQGNSA. V lost 4 bases to trimming and J lost 5 bases; unmatched junction nucleotides: 11. For the CDR3, the DNA is TGTGCCAGCAGCTACAGCGGCGGGGGGAGAGTAGATACGCAGTATTTT. It is translated as CASSYSGGGRVDTQYF. Full variable domain (outside the CDR3, taken from reference TRBV7-2 and TRBJ2-3): GAGVSQSPSNKVTEKGKDVELRCDPISGHTALYWYRQSLGQGLEFLIYFQGNSAPDKSGLPSDRFSAERTGGSVSTLTIQRTQQEDSAVYLCASSYSGGGRVDTQYFGPGTRLTVL.

This chain uses TRBV4-1 with TRBJ1-5, with D perhaps TRBD1 (5 bases). Trimming removed 0 bases at V and 12 bases at J, with 21 bases between. Per germline, CDR1 MGHRA and CDR2 YSYEKL. The length of the CDR3 is 16 residues. The CDR3 nucleotides are TGCGCCAGCAGCCAAGATTTGAGGCAGGGAGATGGGCGCCAGCATTTT. Translation: CASSQDLRQGDGRQHF.

This chain joins TRBV6-1 and TRBJ1-6, with D unclear. Germline V CDR1 and CDR2: MNHNS, SASEGT. V dropped 7 bases and J dropped 11 bases, with 9 bases sitting between them. The CDR3 spans 11 residues. The CDR3 loop is CASKGDPPLHF. CDR3 nucleotide sequence: TGTGCCAGCAAGGGAGATCCACCCCTCCACTTT.

The rearrangement uses TRBV6-8 and TRBJ1-1; tentatively, D is TRBD1 (5 bases). The V and J ends lost 0 bases and 4 bases respectively, with 12 bases between them. Germline V gene data show CDR1 as MNHGY and CDR2 as SAAAGT. This CDR3 region has 15 residues. This CDR3 reads CASSYSRPGTTEAFF. For the CDR3, the DNA is TGTGCCAGCAGTTACTCTCGGCCAGGGACCACTGAAGCTTTCTTT.

This clonotype was observed a few times. The rearrangement links TRBV28 to TRBJ2-4; 8 nucleotides match TRBD1. From germline, CDR1 is MDHEN and CDR2 SYDVKM. The CDR3 has 16 amino acids. Trimming took 3 bases from V and 3 from J; bases not matched to a gene: 7. CDR3 coding DNA: TGTGCCAGCAGTTTCGCCCAGGGGGCTGACAAAAACATTCAGTACTTC. Translated: CASSFAQGADKNIQYF.

V usage is TRBV6-1 and J usage is TRBJ1-2; 9 positions agree with TRBD1. CDR3 size: 16 residues. V lost 9 bases to trimming and J lost 8 bases; unmatched junction nucleotides: 19. CDR1 MNHNS and CDR2 SASEGT come from the germline V gene. The CDR3 DNA follows: TGTGCCAGTGAGAATTACGGGACAGGGTATCGTTGGGGCTACACCTTC. Residues: CASENYGTGYRWGYTF.

This clonotype was counted a few times. V and J are TRBV19 and TRBJ1-5; D call uncertain. Trimming shortened V by 7 bases and J by 9 bases, and 13 bases separated the two germline ends. Germline-derived CDR1 and CDR2 are LNHDA and SQIVND (reference sequence). The CDR3 is 12 residues long. CDR3 DNA sequence: TGTGCCAGTACGGAACAAAGAGGGCCCCAGCATTTT. This sequence encodes CASTEQRGPQHF.

Note on this clonotype: This may come from a read error, since a much larger clone is one base off. This chain links TRBV12-3 or TRBV12-4 with TRBJ2-1; possible D gene TRBD1, 5 bases. The CDR3 spans 15 residues. In nucleotides, the CDR3 is TGTGTCAGCAGTTTTGGGAAGGGGAACTACAATGAGCAGTTCTTC. Translation gives CVSSFGKGNYNEQFF.

A remark on this clonotype: A much larger clone is a single base away; this may be a read error. Without the conserved terminal phenylalanine or tryptophan, this CDR3 likely stems from a read error. This chain joins TRBV7-9 and TRBJ1-1, with D unclear. Between the trimmed V and J ends, which lost 6 bases and 7 bases, there was a span of 15 bases. Germline V CDR1 and CDR2: SEHNR, FQNEAQ (reference sequence). This CDR3 has 13 residues. The CDR3 region has the DNA TGTGCCAGCAGTGGGTGGGAGTATGGTGAAGCTTTCTTA. Encoded protein: CASSGWEYGEAFL.